This TCR beta chain stems from a study of shared clonotypes between healthy human individuals. Whole-study findings and limits: Estimated richness values were generally larger in naive subsets than in memory subsets. Researchers sampled only blood; tissue repertoires likely differ.

A remark on this clone: Its target is not known.

V dropped 0 bases and J dropped 0; count of bases not matched to a gene: 3. CDR3 length: 16 amino acids. In germline, CDR1 is SGHRS, CDR2 YFSETQ. The assay used deep level. Method: immunoSEQ multiplex PCR; TCRdb's copy keeps in-frame clones and lacks some. The data hold a few million clones, with around 90% observed a single time. The clonotype originates from a young man in good health. Some clones in this sample may be carry-over from other donors' samples. The rearrangement links TRBV5-1 to TRBJ1-5, with 7 bases matching TRBD1. Input material: naive CD4+ T cells from PBMCs. Subset: CD45RA+ positively selected. The CDR3 loop reads CASSLGGTDSNQPQHF. CDR3 coding DNA: TGCGCCAGCAGCTTGGGCGGGACAGATAGCAATCAGCCCCAGCATTTT.